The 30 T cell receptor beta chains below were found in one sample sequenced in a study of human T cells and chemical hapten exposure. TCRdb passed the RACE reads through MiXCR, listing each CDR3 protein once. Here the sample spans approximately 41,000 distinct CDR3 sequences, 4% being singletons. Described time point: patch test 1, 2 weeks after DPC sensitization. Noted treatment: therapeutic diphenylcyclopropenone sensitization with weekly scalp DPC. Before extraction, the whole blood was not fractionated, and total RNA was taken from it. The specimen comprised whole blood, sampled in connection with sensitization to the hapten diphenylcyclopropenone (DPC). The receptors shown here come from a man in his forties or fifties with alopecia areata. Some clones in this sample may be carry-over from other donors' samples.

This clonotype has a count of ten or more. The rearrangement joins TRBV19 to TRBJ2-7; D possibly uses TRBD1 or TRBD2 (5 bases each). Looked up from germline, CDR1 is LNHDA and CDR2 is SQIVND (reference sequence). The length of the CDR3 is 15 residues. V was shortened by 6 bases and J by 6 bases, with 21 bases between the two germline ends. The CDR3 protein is CASRPGLGRFREQYF. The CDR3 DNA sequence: TGTGCCAGTAGACCGGGGCTTGGCCGGTTTCGCGAGCAGTACTTC.

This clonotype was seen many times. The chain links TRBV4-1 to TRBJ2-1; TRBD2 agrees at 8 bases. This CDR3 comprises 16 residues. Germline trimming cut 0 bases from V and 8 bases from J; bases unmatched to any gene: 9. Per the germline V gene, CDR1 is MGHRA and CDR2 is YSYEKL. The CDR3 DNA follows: TGCGCCAGCAGCCAAGATACCAGCGGGAGATGGTATGAGCAGTTCTTC. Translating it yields CASSQDTSGRWYEQFF.

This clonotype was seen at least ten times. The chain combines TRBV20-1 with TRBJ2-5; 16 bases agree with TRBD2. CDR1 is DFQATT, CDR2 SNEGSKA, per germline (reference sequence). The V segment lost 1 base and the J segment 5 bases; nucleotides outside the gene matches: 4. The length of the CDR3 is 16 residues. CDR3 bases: TGCAGTGCTAGAGTCCCGGGACTAGCGGGAGGGGAGACCCAGTACTTC. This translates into CSARVPGLAGGETQYF.

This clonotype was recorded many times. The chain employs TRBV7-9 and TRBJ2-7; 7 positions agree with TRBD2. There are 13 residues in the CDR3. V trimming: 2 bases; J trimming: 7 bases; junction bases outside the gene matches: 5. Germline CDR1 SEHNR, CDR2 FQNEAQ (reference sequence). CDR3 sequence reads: CASSLREAGEQYF. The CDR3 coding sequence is TGTGCCAGCAGCTTACGGGAGGCCGGGGAGCAGTACTTC.

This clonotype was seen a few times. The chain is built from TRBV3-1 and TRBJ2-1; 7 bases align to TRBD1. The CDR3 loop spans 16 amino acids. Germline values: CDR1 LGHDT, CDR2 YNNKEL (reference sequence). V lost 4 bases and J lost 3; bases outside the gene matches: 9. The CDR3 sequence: CASSPATGVFYNEQFF. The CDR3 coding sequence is TGTGCCAGCAGCCCAGCTACAGGGGTTTTCTACAATGAGCAGTTCTTC.

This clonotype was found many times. Written as DNA, the CDR3 is TGCAGCGTTCTCCGGGATTATGCTATCGATGAGCAGTTCTTC. Protein: CSVLRDYAIDEQFF. This chain joins TRBV29-1 and TRBJ2-1; possibly TRBD2 for D (5 bases). Looked up from germline, CDR1 is SQVTM and CDR2 is ANQGSEA. The CDR3 consists of 14 residues. V dropped 5 bases and J dropped 8 bases, with 19 bases sitting between them.

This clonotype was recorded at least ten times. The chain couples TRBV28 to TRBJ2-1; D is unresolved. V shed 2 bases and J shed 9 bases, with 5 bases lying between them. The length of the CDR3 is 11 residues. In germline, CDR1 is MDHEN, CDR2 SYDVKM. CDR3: CASSLAIEQFF. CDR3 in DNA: TGTGCCAGCAGTTTAGCGATTGAGCAGTTCTTC.

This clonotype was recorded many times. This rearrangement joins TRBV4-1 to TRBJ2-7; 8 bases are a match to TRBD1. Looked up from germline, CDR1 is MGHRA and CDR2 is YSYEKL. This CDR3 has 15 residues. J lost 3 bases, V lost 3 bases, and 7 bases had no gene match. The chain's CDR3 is CASSQIGQGGYEQYF. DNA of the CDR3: TGCGCCAGCAGCCAGATAGGACAGGGCGGCTACGAGCAGTACTTC.

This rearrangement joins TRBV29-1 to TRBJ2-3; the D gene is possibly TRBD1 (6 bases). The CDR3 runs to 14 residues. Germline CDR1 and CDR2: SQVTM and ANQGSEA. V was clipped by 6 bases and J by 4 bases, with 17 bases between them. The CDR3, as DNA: TGCAGCGTCGAGGGCGTGCAGGGGTCAGATACGCAGTATTTT. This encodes CSVEGVQGSDTQYF.

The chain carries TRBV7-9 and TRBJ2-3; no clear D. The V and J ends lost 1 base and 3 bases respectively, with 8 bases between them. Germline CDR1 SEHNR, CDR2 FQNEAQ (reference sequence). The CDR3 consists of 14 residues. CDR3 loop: CASSLETRTDTQYF. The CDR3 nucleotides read TGTGCCAGCAGCTTAGAAACCCGAACAGATACGCAGTATTTT.

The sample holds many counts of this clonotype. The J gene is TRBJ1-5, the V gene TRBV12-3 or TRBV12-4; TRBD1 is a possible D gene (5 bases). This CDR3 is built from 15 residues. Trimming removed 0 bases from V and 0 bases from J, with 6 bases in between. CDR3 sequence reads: CASSLADISNQPQHF. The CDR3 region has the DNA TGTGCCAGCAGTTTAGCGGACATTAGCAATCAGCCCCAGCATTTT.

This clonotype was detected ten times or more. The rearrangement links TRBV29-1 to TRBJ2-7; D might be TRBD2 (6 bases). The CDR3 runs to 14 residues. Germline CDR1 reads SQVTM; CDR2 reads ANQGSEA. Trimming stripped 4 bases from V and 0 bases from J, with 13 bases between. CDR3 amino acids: CSVVRGGSSYEQYF. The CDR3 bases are TGCAGCGTTGTGCGGGGAGGAAGCTCCTACGAGCAGTACTTC.

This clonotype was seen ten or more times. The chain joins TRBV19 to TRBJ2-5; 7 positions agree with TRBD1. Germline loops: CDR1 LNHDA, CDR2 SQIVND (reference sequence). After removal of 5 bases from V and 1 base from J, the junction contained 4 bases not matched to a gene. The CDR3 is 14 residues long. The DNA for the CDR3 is TGTGCCAGTAGTGGACAGGTTTTCCAAGAGACCCAGTACTTC. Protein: CASSGQVFQETQYF.

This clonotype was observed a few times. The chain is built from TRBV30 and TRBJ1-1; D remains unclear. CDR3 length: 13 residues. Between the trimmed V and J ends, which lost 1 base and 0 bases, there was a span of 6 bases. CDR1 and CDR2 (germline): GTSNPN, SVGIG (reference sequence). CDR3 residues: CAWSAGLNTEAFF. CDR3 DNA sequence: TGTGCCTGGAGTGCGGGCCTGAACACTGAAGCTTTCTTT.

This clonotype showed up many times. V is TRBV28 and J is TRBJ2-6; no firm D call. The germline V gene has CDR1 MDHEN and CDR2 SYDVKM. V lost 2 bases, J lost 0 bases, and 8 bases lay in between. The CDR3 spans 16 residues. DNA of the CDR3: TGTGCCAGCAGTTTAGCCAGTAGCTCTGGGGCCAACGTCCTGACTTTC. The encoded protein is CASSLASSSGANVLTF.

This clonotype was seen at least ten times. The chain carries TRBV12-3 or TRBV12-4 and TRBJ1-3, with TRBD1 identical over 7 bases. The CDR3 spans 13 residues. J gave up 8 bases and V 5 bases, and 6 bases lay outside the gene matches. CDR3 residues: CASSMGQWDTIYF. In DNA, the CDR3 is TGTGCCAGCAGTATGGGACAGTGGGACACCATATATTTT.

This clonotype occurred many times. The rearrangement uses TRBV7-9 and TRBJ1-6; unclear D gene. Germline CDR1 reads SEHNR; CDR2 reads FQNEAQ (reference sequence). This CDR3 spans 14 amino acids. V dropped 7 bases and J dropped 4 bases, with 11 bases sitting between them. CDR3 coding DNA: TGTGCCAGCAACAAGGAACAGTATAATTCACCCCTCCACTTT. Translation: CASNKEQYNSPLHF.

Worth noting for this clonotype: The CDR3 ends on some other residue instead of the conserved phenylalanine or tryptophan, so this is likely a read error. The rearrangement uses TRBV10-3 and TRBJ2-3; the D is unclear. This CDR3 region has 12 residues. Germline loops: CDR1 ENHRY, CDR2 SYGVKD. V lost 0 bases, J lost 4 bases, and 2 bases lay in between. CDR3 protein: CAISESSDTQYS. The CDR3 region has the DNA TGTGCCATCAGTGAGTCATCAGATACGCAGTATTCT.

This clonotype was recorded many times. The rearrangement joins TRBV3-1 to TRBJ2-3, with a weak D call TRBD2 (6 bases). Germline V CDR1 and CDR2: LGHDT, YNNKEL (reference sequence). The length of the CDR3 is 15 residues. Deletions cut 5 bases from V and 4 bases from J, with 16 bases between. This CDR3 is CASSSSALLSDTQYF. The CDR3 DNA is TGTGCCAGCAGCTCTAGCGCTCTTTTATCAGATACGCAGTATTTT.

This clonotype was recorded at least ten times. The CDR3 region has the DNA TGCAGCGTTTACAGGGATTCTTATGGCTACACCTTC. Protein product: CSVYRDSYGYTF. The chain carries TRBV29-1 and TRBJ1-2; tentatively, D is TRBD1 (6 bases). Germline assignment: CDR1 SQVTM and CDR2 ANQGSEA. The CDR3 is made up of 12 amino acids. V shed 5 bases and J shed 5 bases, with 12 bases lying between them. Filled out from reference TRBV29-1 and TRBJ1-2, the complete variable domain reads SAVISQKPSRDICQRGTSLTIQCQVDSQVTMMFWYRQQPGQSLTLIATANQGSEATYESGFVIDKFPISRPNLTFSTLTVSNMSPEDSSIYLCSVYRDSYGYTFGSGTRLTVV.

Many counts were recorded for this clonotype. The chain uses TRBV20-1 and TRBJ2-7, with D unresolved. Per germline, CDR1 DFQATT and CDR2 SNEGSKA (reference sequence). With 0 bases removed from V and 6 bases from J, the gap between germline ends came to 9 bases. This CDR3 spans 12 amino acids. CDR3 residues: CSARDHRAEQYF. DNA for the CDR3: TGCAGTGCTAGAGATCACCGCGCCGAGCAGTACTTC.

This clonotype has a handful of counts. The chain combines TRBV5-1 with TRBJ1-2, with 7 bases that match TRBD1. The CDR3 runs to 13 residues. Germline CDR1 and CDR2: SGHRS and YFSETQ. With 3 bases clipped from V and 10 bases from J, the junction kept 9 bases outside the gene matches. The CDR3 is CASSWSAGTDYTF. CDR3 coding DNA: TGCGCCAGCAGCTGGTCAGCGGGGACAGACTACACCTTC. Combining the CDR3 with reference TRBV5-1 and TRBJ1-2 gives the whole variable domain KAGVTQTPRYLIKTRGQQVTLSCSPISGHRSVSWYQQTPGQGLQFLFEYFSETQRNKGNFPGRFSGRQFSNSRSEMNVSTLELGDSALYLCASSWSAGTDYTFGSGTRLTVV.

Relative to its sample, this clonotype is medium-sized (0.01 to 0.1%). CDR3 in amino acids: CSVAQASTGELFF. CDR3 coding DNA: TGCAGCGTTGCACAGGCATCCACCGGGGAGCTGTTTTTT. This chain connects TRBV29-1 to TRBJ2-2, with a tentative D call TRBD1 (5 bases). Germline CDR1 and CDR2: SQVTM and ANQGSEA. The ends were cut back, 4 bases at V and 4 bases at J, with 10 bases in the middle. The CDR3 spans 13 residues.

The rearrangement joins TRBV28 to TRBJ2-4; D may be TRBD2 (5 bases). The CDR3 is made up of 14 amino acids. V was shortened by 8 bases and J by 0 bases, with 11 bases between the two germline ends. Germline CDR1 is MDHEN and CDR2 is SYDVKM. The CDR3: CASRGGLAKNIQYF. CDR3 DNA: TGTGCCAGCCGGGGTGGATTAGCCAAAAACATTCAGTACTTC.

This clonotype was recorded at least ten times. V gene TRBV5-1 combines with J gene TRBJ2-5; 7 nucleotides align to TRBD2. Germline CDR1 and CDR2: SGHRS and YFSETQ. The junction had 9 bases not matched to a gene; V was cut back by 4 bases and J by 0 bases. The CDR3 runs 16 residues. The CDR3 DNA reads TGCGCCAGCAGCACAATGCTAGCGGACAACCAAGAGACCCAGTACTTC. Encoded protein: CASSTMLADNQETQYF.

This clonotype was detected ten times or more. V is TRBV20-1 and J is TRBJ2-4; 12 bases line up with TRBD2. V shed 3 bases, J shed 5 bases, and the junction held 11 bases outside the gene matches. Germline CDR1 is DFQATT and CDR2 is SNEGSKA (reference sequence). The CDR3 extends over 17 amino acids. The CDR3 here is CSARGTSGRGGENIQYF. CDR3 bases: TGCAGTGCTAGGGGGACTAGCGGGCGAGGGGGGGAAAACATTCAGTACTTC.

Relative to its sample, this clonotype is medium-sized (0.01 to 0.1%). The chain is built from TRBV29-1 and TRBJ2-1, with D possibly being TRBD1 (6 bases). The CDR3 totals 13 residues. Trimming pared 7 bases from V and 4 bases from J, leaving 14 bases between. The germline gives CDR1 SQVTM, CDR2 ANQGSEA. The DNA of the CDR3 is TGCAGCGCTAGAGGGGGTCAGTACAATGAGCAGTTCTTC. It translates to CSARGGQYNEQFF.

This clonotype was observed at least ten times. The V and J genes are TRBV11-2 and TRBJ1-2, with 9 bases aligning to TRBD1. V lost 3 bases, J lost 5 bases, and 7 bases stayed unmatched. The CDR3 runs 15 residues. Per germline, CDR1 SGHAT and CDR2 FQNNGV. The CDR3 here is CASSFGTGLGYGYTF. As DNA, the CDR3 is TGTGCCAGCAGCTTTGGGACAGGGTTGGGTTATGGCTACACCTTC. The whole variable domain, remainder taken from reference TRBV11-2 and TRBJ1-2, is EAGVAQSPRYKIIEKRQSVAFWCNPISGHATLYWYQQILGQGPKLLIQFQNNGVVDDSQLPKDRFSAERLKGVDSTLKIQPAKLEDSAVYLCASSFGTGLGYGYTFGSGTRLTVV.

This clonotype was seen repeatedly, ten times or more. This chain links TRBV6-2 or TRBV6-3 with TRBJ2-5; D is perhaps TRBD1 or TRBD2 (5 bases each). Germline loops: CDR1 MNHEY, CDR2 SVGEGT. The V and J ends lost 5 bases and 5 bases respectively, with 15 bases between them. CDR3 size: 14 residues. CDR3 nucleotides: TGTGCCAGCAGTCTTTCAGGGAGCCAGGAGACCCAGTACTTC. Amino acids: CASSLSGSQETQYF.

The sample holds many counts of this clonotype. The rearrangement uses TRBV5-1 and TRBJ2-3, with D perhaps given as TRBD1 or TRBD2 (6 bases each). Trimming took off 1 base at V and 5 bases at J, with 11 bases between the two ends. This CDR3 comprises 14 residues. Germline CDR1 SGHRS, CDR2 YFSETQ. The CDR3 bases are TGCGCCAGCAGCTTGAACAGGGAGGTAGATACGCAGTATTTT. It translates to CASSLNREVDTQYF.